This is a list of T cell receptor beta chains from one sample in a study of CD8+ T cells in alopecia areata. Libraries were prepared by immunoSEQ multiplex PCR; TCRdb keeps only in-frame clonotypes and omits some of them. The sample contains roughly 190,000 clones, roughly 66% of which appear only once. Material: CD4+ T cells sorted from blood, obtained at week 24, from a patient treated with tofacitinib. The receptor source for this set is a human donor with alopecia areata. Both conserved end residues are part of each CDR3. D genes are given only for firm matches. Not all rows give a size; the values are once, few, many and, for expanded clones, a class.

d_gene: TRBD2
v_gene: TRBV29-1
abundance: -
j_gene: TRBJ2-7
CDR3aa: CSVVAAGGPRSYEQYF
CDR3nt: TGCAGCGTCGTAGCAGCGGGGGGCCCCCGTTCCTACGAGCAGTACTTC

d_gene: -
v_gene: TRBV9
abundance: few
j_gene: TRBJ1-2
CDR3aa: CASSPHVSYYGYTF
CDR3nt: TGTGCCAGCAGCCCTCATGTTAGCTACTATGGCTACACCTTC

d_gene: -
v_gene: TRBV14
abundance: few
j_gene: TRBJ1-1
CDR3aa: CASSHVHRSRNTEAFF
CDR3nt: TGTGCCAGCAGCCACGTACACAGATCCAGGAACACTGAAGCTTTCTTT

d_gene: TRBD1
v_gene: TRBV6-5
abundance: -
j_gene: TRBJ1-6
CDR3aa: CASSIGQGRTPLHF
CDR3nt: TGTGCCAGCAGTATCGGACAGGGAAGGACACCCCTCCACTTT

d_gene: -
v_gene: TRBV27
abundance: -
j_gene: TRBJ1-1
CDR3aa: CASSNGGDTEAFF
CDR3nt: TGTGCCAGCAGCAATGGGGGGGACACTGAAGCTTTCTTT

d_gene: TRBD1
v_gene: TRBV11-2
abundance: few
j_gene: TRBJ2-7
CDR3aa: CASSSDRGSYEQYF
CDR3nt: TGTGCCAGCAGCTCAGACAGGGGCTCCTACGAGCAGTACTTC

d_gene: -
v_gene: TRBV29-1
abundance: few
j_gene: TRBJ2-3
CDR3aa: CSVETDTQYF
CDR3nt: TGCAGCGTTGAAACAGATACGCAGTATTTT

d_gene: TRBD1
v_gene: TRBV30
abundance: -
j_gene: TRBJ1-2
CDR3aa: CAWGQAYGYTF
CDR3nt: TGTGCCTGGGGACAGGCCTATGGCTACACCTTC

d_gene: -
v_gene: TRBV7-2
abundance: -
j_gene: TRBJ2-5
CDR3aa: CASSSIPGETQYF
CDR3nt: TGTGCCAGCAGCTCCATTCCCGGGGAGACCCAGTACTTC

d_gene: TRBD1
v_gene: TRBV29-1
abundance: -
j_gene: TRBJ1-2
CDR3aa: CSAGQASYGYTF
CDR3nt: TGCAGCGCTGGACAGGCGAGCTATGGCTACACCTTC

d_gene: TRBD1
v_gene: TRBV18
abundance: -
j_gene: TRBJ1-2
CDR3aa: CASSRRTGLSDGYTF
CDR3nt: TGTGCCAGCTCTCGAAGGACAGGCCTTTCGGATGGCTACACCTTC

d_gene: TRBD1
v_gene: TRBV29-1
abundance: -
j_gene: TRBJ1-4
CDR3aa: CSVWDSSSTNEKLFF
CDR3nt: TGCAGCGTTTGGGACAGTTCCTCAACTAATGAAAAACTGTTTTTT

d_gene: -
v_gene: TRBV4-3
abundance: -
j_gene: TRBJ1-2
CDR3aa: CASSQDFQTNYGYTF
CDR3nt: TGCGCCAGCAGCCAAGATTTCCAGACTAACTATGGCTACACCTTC

d_gene: -
v_gene: TRBV2
abundance: -
j_gene: TRBJ2-5
CDR3aa: CASTEETQYF
CDR3nt: TGTGCCAGCACGGAAGAGACCCAGTACTTC

d_gene: -
v_gene: TRBV10-3
abundance: -
j_gene: TRBJ2-3
CDR3aa: CAISESKARGDTQYF
CDR3nt: TGTGCCATCAGTGAGTCGAAAGCGAGGGGAGATACGCAGTATTTT

d_gene: -
v_gene: TRBV7-9
abundance: few
j_gene: TRBJ2-4
CDR3aa: CASSALAKNIQYF
CDR3nt: TGTGCCAGCAGCGCGTTAGCCAAAAACATTCAGTACTTC

d_gene: -
v_gene: TRBV5-1
abundance: once
j_gene: TRBJ2-5
CDR3aa: CASSSVGISETQYF
CDR3nt: TGCGCCAGCAGCTCCGTGGGGATTTCAGAGACCCAGTACTTC

d_gene: TRBD2
v_gene: TRBV30
abundance: few
j_gene: TRBJ2-5
CDR3aa: CAWSVRGGVQETQYF
CDR3nt: TGTGCCTGGAGTGTACGCGGGGGAGTCCAAGAGACCCAGTACTTC

d_gene: -
v_gene: TRBV25-1
abundance: -
j_gene: TRBJ2-3
CDR3aa: CASVYPGTDTQYF
CDR3nt: TGTGCCAGCGTCTATCCTGGCACAGATACGCAGTATTTT

d_gene: -
v_gene: TRBV5-5
abundance: few
j_gene: TRBJ2-7
CDR3aa: CASSPGSAEYEQYF
CDR3nt: TGTGCCAGCAGCCCGGGTTCGGCGGAATACGAGCAGTACTTC

d_gene: -
v_gene: TRBV18
abundance: -
j_gene: TRBJ2-5
CDR3aa: CASSPPGQETQYF
CDR3nt: TGTGCCAGCTCACCACCGGGCCAAGAGACCCAGTACTTC

d_gene: -
v_gene: TRBV5-1
abundance: once
j_gene: TRBJ2-3
CDR3aa: CASSVAGDRTDTQYF
CDR3nt: TGCGCCAGCAGCGTTGCAGGAGATCGCACAGATACGCAGTATTTT

d_gene: -
v_gene: TRBV28
abundance: -
j_gene: TRBJ1-1
CDR3aa: CATLRVPSTEAFF
CDR3nt: TGTGCCACCCTTAGGGTCCCATCAACTGAAGCTTTCTTT

d_gene: -
v_gene: TRBV11-2
abundance: few
j_gene: TRBJ1-6
CDR3aa: CASSLTEYNSPLHF
CDR3nt: TGTGCCAGCAGCTTAACTGAGTATAATTCACCCCTCCACTTT

d_gene: TRBD2
v_gene: TRBV4-3
abundance: -
j_gene: TRBJ2-2
CDR3aa: CASSQDLGLSANTGELFF
CDR3nt: TGCGCCAGCAGCCAAGATCTGGGACTAAGTGCGAACACCGGGGAGCTGTTTTTT

d_gene: -
v_gene: TRBV2
abundance: -
j_gene: TRBJ1-1
CDR3aa: CASRKLNTEAFF
CDR3nt: TGTGCCAGCAGAAAACTGAACACTGAAGCTTTCTTT

d_gene: TRBD1
v_gene: TRBV5-4
abundance: few
j_gene: TRBJ2-3
CDR3aa: CASSRPGQGITDTQYF
CDR3nt: TGTGCCAGCAGCCGTCCGGGACAGGGTATCACAGATACGCAGTATTTT

d_gene: -
v_gene: TRBV10-1
abundance: few
j_gene: TRBJ2-3
CDR3aa: CASSESINRDTQYF
CDR3nt: TGCGCCAGCAGTGAGTCAATCAACAGGGATACGCAGTATTTT

d_gene: TRBD2
v_gene: TRBV14
abundance: -
j_gene: TRBJ2-3
CDR3aa: CASSLLAGASTDTQYF
CDR3nt: TGTGCCAGCAGCCTCCTAGCGGGGGCCAGCACAGATACGCAGTATTTT

d_gene: TRBD1
v_gene: TRBV2
abundance: -
j_gene: TRBJ2-1
CDR3aa: CASNPGQGNYNEQFF
CDR3nt: TGTGCCAGCAACCCGGGACAGGGGAATTACAATGAGCAGTTCTTC

d_gene: TRBD1
v_gene: TRBV5-1
abundance: -
j_gene: TRBJ1-1
CDR3aa: CASATGGDRNTEAFF
CDR3nt: TGCGCCAGCGCCACTGGAGGGGACAGGAACACTGAAGCTTTCTTT

d_gene: -
v_gene: TRBV30
abundance: -
j_gene: TRBJ1-5
CDR3aa: CAWRAPVGHLSNQPQHF
CDR3nt: TGTGCCTGGAGGGCCCCGGTGGGACACCTCAGCAATCAGCCCCAGCATTTT